These T cell receptor beta chains were read from a single sample in a study of brain T cells in children with intractable seizures. Assay: immunoSEQ multiplex PCR; the TCRdb copy retains only in-frame clones and omits some. The table records 80,000 or so clones, approximately 94% of them present only once. Material: peripheral blood, obtained at surgery. These receptors all stem from a boy in the first two years of life with tuberous sclerosis and intractable seizures. Both conserved end residues are trimmed from each CDR3. The order of the fields is J gene, clone size, CDR3 length, V gene, CDR3 protein. Some rows mark clone size as missing; the rest say once, few, many or name a class of expanded clone.

j_gene: TRBJ1-2
abundance: -
len: 15
v_gene: TRBV7-2
CDR3aa: ASSSVFSSSAENGYT

j_gene: TRBJ1-2
abundance: -
len: 13
v_gene: TRBV19
CDR3aa: ASSMSTGINYGYT

j_gene: TRBJ1-1
abundance: -
len: 11
v_gene: TRBV6-5
CDR3aa: ASSYSMNTEAF

j_gene: TRBJ2-1
abundance: -
len: 15
v_gene: TRBV6-2/TRBV6-3
CDR3aa: ASRYKLQREGYNEQF

j_gene: TRBJ2-3
abundance: -
len: 13
v_gene: TRBV7-3
CDR3aa: ASSSSGTLSDTQY

j_gene: TRBJ2-1
abundance: -
len: 11
v_gene: TRBV6-5
CDR3aa: ASFGRSYNEQF

j_gene: TRBJ1-2
abundance: -
len: 13
v_gene: TRBV9
CDR3aa: ASSASDRVGYGYT

j_gene: TRBJ2-3
abundance: -
len: 11
v_gene: TRBV7-9
CDR3aa: ASRTGGTDTQY

j_gene: TRBJ2-1
abundance: once
len: 13
v_gene: TRBV9
CDR3aa: ASSVAGGSYNEQF

j_gene: TRBJ2-2
abundance: -
len: 19
v_gene: TRBV3-1/TRBV3-2
CDR3aa: ASSRPRLATAIRTLTGELF